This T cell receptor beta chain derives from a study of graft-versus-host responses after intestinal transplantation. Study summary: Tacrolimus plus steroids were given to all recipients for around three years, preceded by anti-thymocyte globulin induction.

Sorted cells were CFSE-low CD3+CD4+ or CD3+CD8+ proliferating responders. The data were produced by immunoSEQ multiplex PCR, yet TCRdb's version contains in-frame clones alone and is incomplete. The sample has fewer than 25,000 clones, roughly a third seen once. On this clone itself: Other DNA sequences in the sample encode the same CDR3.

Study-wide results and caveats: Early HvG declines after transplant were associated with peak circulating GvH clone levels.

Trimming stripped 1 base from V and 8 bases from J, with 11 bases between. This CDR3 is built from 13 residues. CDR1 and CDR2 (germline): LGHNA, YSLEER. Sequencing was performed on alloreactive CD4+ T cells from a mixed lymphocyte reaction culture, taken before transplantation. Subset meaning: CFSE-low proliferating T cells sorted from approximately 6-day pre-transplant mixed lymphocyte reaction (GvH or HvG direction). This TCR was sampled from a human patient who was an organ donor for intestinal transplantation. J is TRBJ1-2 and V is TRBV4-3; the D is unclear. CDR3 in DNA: TGCGCCAGCAGCCAAGTGCCTCTGGGGGGCTACACCTTC. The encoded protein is CASSQVPLGGYTF.